This entry describes one T cell receptor (beta chain). In germline, CDR1 is SGHKS, CDR2 YYEKEE (reference sequence). Deletions cut 0 bases from V and 7 bases from J, with 8 bases between. This CDR3 is built from 12 residues. The data were taken from a study of CD8 T cells in Susac syndrome. About 0.5 to 1 ug RNA was reverse transcribed with random hexamers. It was immunoSEQ multiplex PCR that amplified TCR beta CDR3 across 54 Vbeta and 13 Jbeta. TCRdb ran MiXCR on the immunoSEQ multiplex PCR reads and lists one entry per CDR3 protein. The sample lists about 250,000 distinct CDR3 sequences; roughly 93% were seen once. Those who served as multiple sclerosis controls were treatment-naive patients with stable or active relapsing-remitting disease.

This clonotype originated in a human donor with multiple sclerosis. Sequenced: CD4+ T cells from PBMCs. The V gene is TRBV5-5, the J gene TRBJ2-7; D is possibly TRBD2 (5 bases). This chain's CDR3 is CASSLAGKEQYV. The CDR3 DNA is TGTGCCAGCAGCTTGGCGGGGAAGGAGCAGTACGTC.